This is a list of T cell receptor beta chains from one sample in a study of control samples from healthy donors and cancer patients. Method: immunoSEQ multiplex PCR; TCRdb's copy keeps in-frame clones and lacks some. Among 130,000 or so clones listed, 90% to 95% were seen once. Sequenced material: blood. These receptors came from a middle-aged man in good health. Both conserved end residues are part of each CDR3. D genes are given only for firm matches. A clone size is listed for some rows: how often the clone was seen (once, few, many), or a class if it is expanded.

TRBV5-4	TRBJ1-4	TRBD1	.	TGTGCCAGCAGCTTGGGTCAGGGGACAGGGACTGAAAAACTGTTTTTT	CASSLGQGTGTEKLFF
TRBV20-1	TRBJ2-5	.	.	TGCAGTGCTAGTACCTGGGGGGATGAGACCCAGTACTTC	CSASTWGDETQYF
TRBV2	TRBJ2-5	TRBD1	.	TGTGCCAGCAATGGACAGGGGCAAGAGACCCAGTACTTC	CASNGQGQETQYF
TRBV28	TRBJ1-5	.	.	TGTGCCAGCAGTTTCGGGGTTAGCAATCAGCCCCAGCATTTT	CASSFGVSNQPQHF
TRBV5-6	TRBJ2-3	.	.	TGTGCCAGCAGCTTGAGGCGGAGTTACGCAGATACGCAGTATTTT	CASSLRRSYADTQYF
TRBV6-2/TRBV6-3	TRBJ2-3	.	.	TGTGCCAGCAGTTACTCAGGACTCCTAGATACGCAGTATTTT	CASSYSGLLDTQYF
TRBV5-1	TRBJ1-3	TRBD1	.	TGCGCCAGCAGCTTGGATGGGGACAGGGGAAACACCATATATTTT	CASSLDGDRGNTIYF
TRBV7-8	TRBJ1-1	.	.	TGTGCCAGCAACCTAAGAAGAGGGGCGAATGAAGCTTTCTTT	CASNLRRGANEAFF
TRBV5-1	TRBJ1-1	.	.	TGCGCCAGCAGCTTGGGCGCCCTTTTATGGGGGGCAGGAACTGAAGCTTTCTTT	CASSLGALLWGAGTEAFF
TRBV7-3	TRBJ2-1	.	once	TGTGCCAGCAGCTTAGGCCCGGGACCGAACTACAATGAGCAGTTCTTC	CASSLGPGPNYNEQFF
TRBV9	TRBJ1-5	TRBD1	.	TGTGCCAGCAGCGGGACAGGGGGCGGCAATCAGCCCCAGCATTTT	CASSGTGGGNQPQHF
TRBV7-9	TRBJ2-3	.	.	TGTGCCAGCAGCCCAATCCAAGCGGTAGTTAGGCCAGATACGCAGTATTTT	CASSPIQAVVRPDTQYF
TRBV6-1	TRBJ2-7	TRBD2	.	TGTGCCAGCAGTGAAGAATTCAGCGGGGCCTCCTACGAGCAGTACTTC	CASSEEFSGASYEQYF
TRBV6-4	TRBJ1-1	.	few	TGTGCCAGCAGTGGGACACCCGAGAACACTGAAGCTTTCTTT	CASSGTPENTEAFF
TRBV5-1	TRBJ1-2	.	.	TGCGCCAGCAGAAGGAACAGGGAAGCCTATGGCTACACCTTC	CASRRNREAYGYTF
TRBV28	TRBJ2-2	.	.	TGTGCCAGCAGTTTTGGGGAGGACACCGGGGAGCTGTTTTTT	CASSFGEDTGELFF
TRBV6-6	TRBJ2-7	TRBD1	.	TGTGCCAGCAACCAGGGGGCAACCTCCTACGAGCAGTACTTC	CASNQGATSYEQYF
TRBV5-6	TRBJ2-7	.	.	TGTGCCAGCAGCTTTTTAGGGCAGGGAGGTTCCTACGAGCAGTACTTC	CASSFLGQGGSYEQYF
TRBV27	TRBJ1-1	.	.	TGTGCCAGCAGTTTATGGGGGGACACTGAAGCTTTCTTT	CASSLWGDTEAFF
TRBV3-1/TRBV3-2	TRBJ1-4	.	.	TGTGCCAGCAGCCAAGAAACCTCAACTAATGAAAAACTGTTTTTT	CASSQETSTNEKLFF
TRBV6-5	TRBJ1-1	.	.	TGTGCCAGCAGTTACTCCATAGGTCTTCCGGCGAGGCAAGCTTTCTTT	CASSYSIGLPARQAFF
TRBV6-5	TRBJ2-5	.	.	TGTGCCAGCAGTTACTCGTCCAGGGGCCTTGGAGAGACCCAGTACTTC	CASSYSSRGLGETQYF
TRBV7-9	TRBJ2-7	.	.	TGTGCCAGCAGCTTATTTCCGGGCGAGCAGTACTTC	CASSLFPGEQYF
TRBV5-6	TRBJ2-5	TRBD2	.	TGTGCCAGCAGCTTACCTAGCGGGGGGCGGGAGACCCAGTACTTC	CASSLPSGGRETQYF
TRBV19	TRBJ1-1	.	.	TGTGCCAGTAGTATTGGTCGCGGGGCCACTGAAGCTTTCTTT	CASSIGRGATEAFF
TRBV6-5	TRBJ2-7	.	.	TGTGCCAGCAGTTGGGGACCGTCCTCCTACGAGCAGTACTTC	CASSWGPSSYEQYF
TRBV25-1	TRBJ1-4	.	.	TGTGCCAGCAGTGACGAAAAACTGTTTTTT	CASSDEKLFF
TRBV5-6	TRBJ2-1	TRBD2	.	TGTGCCAGCAGGGGGACTAGCGGATACAATGAGCAGTTCTTC	CASRGTSGYNEQFF